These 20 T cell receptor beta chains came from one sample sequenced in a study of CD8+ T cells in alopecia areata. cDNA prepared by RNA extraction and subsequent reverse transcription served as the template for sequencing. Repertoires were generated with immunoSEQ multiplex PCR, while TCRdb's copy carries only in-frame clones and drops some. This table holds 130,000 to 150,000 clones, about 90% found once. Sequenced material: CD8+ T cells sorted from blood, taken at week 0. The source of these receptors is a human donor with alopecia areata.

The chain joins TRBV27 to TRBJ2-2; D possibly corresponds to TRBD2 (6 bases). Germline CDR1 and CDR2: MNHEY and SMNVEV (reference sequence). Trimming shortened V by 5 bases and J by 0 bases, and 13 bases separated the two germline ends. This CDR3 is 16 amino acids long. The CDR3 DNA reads TGTGCCAGCAGTCCGGCCAGCGGGTCGAACACCGGGGAGCTGTTTTTT. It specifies CASSPASGSNTGELFF.

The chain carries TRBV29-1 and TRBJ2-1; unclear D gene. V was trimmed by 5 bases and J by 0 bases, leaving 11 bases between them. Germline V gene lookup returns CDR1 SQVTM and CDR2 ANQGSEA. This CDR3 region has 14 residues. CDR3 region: CSVLIPPSYNEQFF. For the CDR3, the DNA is TGCAGCGTTTTGATTCCACCCTCCTACAATGAGCAGTTCTTC.

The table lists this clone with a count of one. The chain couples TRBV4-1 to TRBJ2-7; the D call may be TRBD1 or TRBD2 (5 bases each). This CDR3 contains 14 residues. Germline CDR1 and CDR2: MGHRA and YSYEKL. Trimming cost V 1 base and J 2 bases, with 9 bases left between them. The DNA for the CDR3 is TGCGCCAGCAGCCAAGCGTGGGGACCCTACGAGCAGTACTTC. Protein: CASSQAWGPYEQYF.

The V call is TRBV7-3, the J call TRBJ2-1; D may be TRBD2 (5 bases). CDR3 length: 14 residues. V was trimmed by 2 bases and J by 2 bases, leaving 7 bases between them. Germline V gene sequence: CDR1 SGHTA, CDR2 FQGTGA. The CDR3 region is CASSLEGPYNEQFF. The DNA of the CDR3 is TGTGCCAGCAGCTTAGAGGGCCCCTACAATGAGCAGTTCTTC.

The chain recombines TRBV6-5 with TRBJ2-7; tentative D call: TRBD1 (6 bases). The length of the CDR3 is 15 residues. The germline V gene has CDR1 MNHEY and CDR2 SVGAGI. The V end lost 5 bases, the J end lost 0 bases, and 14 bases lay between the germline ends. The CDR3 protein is CASSARGLGSYEQYF. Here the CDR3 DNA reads TGTGCCAGCAGTGCCAGGGGCCTGGGCTCCTACGAGCAGTACTTC.

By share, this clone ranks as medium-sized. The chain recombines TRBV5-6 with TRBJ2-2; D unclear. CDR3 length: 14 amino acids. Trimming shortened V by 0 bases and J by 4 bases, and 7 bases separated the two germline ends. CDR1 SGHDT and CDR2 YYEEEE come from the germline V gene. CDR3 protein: CASSLGLGTGELFF. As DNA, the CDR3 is TGTGCCAGCAGCTTGGGGTTAGGCACCGGGGAGCTGTTTTTT. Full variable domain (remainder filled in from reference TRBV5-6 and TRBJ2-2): DAGVTQSPTHLIKTRGQQVTLRCSPKSGHDTVSWYQQALGQGPQFIFQYYEEEERQRGNFPDRFSGHQFPNYSSELNVNALLLGDSALYLCASSLGLGTGELFFGEGSRLTVL.

The CDR3, as DNA: TGTGCCAGCTATAAGACAGAACACCTATTTGGCTACACCTTC. This translates into CASYKTEHLFGYTF. V usage is TRBV2 and J usage is TRBJ1-2; possibly TRBD1 for D (5 bases). Germline V gives CDR1 SNHLY, CDR2 FYNNEI. CDR3 length equals 14 residues. V was cut by 8 bases and J by 7 bases, with 20 bases left in between.

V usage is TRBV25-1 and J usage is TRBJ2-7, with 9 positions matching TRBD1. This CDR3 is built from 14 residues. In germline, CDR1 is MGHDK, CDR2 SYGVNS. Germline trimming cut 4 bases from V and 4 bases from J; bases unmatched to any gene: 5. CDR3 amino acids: CASSAAGTGYEQYF. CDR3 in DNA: TGTGCCAGCAGTGCGGCCGGGACAGGGTACGAGCAGTACTTC.

The chain's CDR3 is CASSYAGTDNQPQHF. The CDR3 nucleotides are TGTGCCAGCAGCTACGCGGGGACGGACAATCAGCCCCAGCATTTT. This chain links TRBV5-6 with TRBJ1-5, with D maybe TRBD1 (5 bases). Trimming stripped 3 bases from V and 3 bases from J, with 13 bases between. This CDR3 contains 15 residues. Germline V CDR1 and CDR2: SGHDT, YYEEEE.

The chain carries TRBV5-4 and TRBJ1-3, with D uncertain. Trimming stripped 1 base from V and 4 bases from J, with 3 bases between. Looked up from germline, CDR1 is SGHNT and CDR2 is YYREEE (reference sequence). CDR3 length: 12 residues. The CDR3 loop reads CASSLKGNTIYF. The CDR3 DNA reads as TGTGCCAGCAGCTTGAAAGGAAACACCATATATTTT.

In DNA form, the CDR3 reads TGTGCCAGCAGCTTCCTCAGTGGAGATGAGCAGTTCTTC. Translating gives CASSFLSGDEQFF. The chain combines TRBV5-6 with TRBJ2-1; D is ambiguous. CDR1 is SGHDT and CDR2 is YYEEEE in the germline V gene. This CDR3 is built from 13 residues. Trimming shortened V by 2 bases and J by 8 bases, and 11 bases separated the two germline ends.

CDR3 sequence: CSAYLADEQYF. The CDR3 DNA follows: TGCAGTGCTTACCTAGCGGACGAGCAGTACTTC. The chain recombines TRBV20-1 with TRBJ2-7; 7 positions agree with TRBD2. Trimming took 5 bases from V and 5 from J; bases not matched to a gene: 3. CDR3 size: 11 residues. Germline CDR1 DFQATT, CDR2 SNEGSKA (reference sequence).

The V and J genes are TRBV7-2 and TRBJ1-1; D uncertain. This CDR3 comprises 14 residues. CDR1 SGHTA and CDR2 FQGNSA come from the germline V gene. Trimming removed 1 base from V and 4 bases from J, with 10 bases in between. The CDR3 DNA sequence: TGTGCCAGCAGCTTAGGCTCCCGAATCACTGAAGCTTTCTTT. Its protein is CASSLGSRITEAFF.

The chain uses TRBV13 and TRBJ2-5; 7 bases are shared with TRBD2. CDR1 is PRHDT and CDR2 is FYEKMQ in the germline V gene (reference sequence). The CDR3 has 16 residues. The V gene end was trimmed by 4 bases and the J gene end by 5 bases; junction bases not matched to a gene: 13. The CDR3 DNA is TGTGCCAGCAGCTGGACTAGTTCGGGTATTTCGGAGACCCAGTACTTC. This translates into CASSWTSSGISETQYF.

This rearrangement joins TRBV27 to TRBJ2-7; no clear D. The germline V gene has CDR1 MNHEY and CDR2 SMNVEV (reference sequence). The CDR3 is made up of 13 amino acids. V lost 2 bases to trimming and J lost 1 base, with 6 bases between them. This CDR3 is CASSLRVSYEQYF. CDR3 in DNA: TGTGCCAGCAGTTTACGGGTATCCTACGAGCAGTACTTC.

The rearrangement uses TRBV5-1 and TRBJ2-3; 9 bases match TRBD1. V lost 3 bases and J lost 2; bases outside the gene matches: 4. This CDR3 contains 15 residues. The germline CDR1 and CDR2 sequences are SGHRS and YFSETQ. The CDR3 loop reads CASSSGTGNTDTQYF. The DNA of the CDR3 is TGCGCCAGCAGCTCGGGGACAGGGAACACAGATACGCAGTATTTT.

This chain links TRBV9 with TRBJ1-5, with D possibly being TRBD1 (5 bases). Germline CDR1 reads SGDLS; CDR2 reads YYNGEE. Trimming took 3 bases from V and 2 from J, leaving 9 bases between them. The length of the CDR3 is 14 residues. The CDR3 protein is CASSGGAGNQPQHF. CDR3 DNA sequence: TGTGCCAGCAGCGGAGGGGCGGGCAATCAGCCCCAGCATTTT.

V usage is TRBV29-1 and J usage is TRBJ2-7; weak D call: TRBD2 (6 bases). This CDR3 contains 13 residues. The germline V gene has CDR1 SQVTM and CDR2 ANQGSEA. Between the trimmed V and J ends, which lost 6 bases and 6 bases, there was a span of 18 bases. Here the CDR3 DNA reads TGCAGCGTAGGCGGGACGGCGATTGGCGAGCAGTACTTC. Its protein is CSVGGTAIGEQYF.

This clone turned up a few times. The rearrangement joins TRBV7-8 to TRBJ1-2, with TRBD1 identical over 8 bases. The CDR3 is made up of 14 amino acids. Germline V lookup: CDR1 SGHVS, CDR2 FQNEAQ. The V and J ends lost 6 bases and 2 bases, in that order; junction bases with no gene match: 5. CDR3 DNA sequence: TGTGCCAGCAGTAAGACAGGGGAGAACTATGGCTACACCTTC. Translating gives CASSKTGENYGYTF.

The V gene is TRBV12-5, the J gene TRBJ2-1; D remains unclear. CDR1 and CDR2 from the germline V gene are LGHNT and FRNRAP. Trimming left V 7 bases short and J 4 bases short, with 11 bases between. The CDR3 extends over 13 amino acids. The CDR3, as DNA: TGTGCTAGTGTGGCTCCGCCTTACAATGAGCAGTTCTTC. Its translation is CASVAPPYNEQFF.